This T cell receptor beta chain was recorded in a study of T cell responses to AZD1222 COVID-19 vaccine (dated by TCRdb to the early 2020s). General notes on the study: TCR sequencing was performed for 230 to 250 trial participants, of whom around 210 were given two doses of AZD1222 and approximately 26 were given two doses of MenACWY control vaccine. Enrollment into the trials was organized by age into subgroups of 18-55, 56-69 and 70-plus years, and those subgroups contained roughly 140, 27 and 60 TCR-sequenced participants, respectively.

Results the study describes overall, beyond this receptor: Because no day 14 peak-response samples were available, the repertoires could be characterized only after the peak T cell response. The whole spike protein was spanned by vaccine-associated CD4 TCRs, and dominant responses were seen in regions 160-218 and 743-854. Conclusions about previously exposed vaccinees are limited because only five to seven AZD1222 recipients were SARS-CoV-2 seropositive at baseline. After two AZD1222 doses, spike-specific TCR breadth and depth were significantly higher than at day 0 and than in MenACWY recipients. Participants were mostly white British, with more females than males. The authors suggested clonal diversity may have been underestimated. The 56-69-year group was small, and its depth increase did not reach significance, likely because of low power. Nearly half of unique spike-specific TCRs reportedly recognized epitopes outside regions mutated in the B.1.351 and B.1.1.7 variants.

The CDR3 regions of human TCRbeta chains were analyzed by immunosequencing. The study's own analysis went as follows. Repertoire TCRs were matched against a reference library of SARS-CoV-2-specific TCRs generated with the MIRA antigen-specificity platform. Breadth meant the fraction of unique TCRs that were SARS-CoV-2-associated, whereas depth meant the fraction of total T cells that were SARS-CoV-2-associated. Using the MIRA data, each spike-specific TCR was assigned both to the spike region to which the TCR was reactive and to a CD4 or CD8 class. Log10-transformed breadth and depth values were compared by one-way ANOVA with Sidak's multiple comparisons tests. The source is immuneACCESS, and TCRdb retained only in-frame sequences with V and J called. Part of the clones is not carried over; for the studies checked, unresolved V genes explain less than half of this, and the remainder is unexplained. V and J calls and clone size are those listed in that table; D and trimming were worked out from the DNA. In this sample the table shows over 110,000 clones, about 90% of which occur a single time. Of the sample, 9% to 9.5% is held by the ten largest clones.

V loses 3 bases, J loses 0 bases, and the germline ends lie 9 bases apart. The germline V gene supplies CDR1 SGHAT and CDR2 FQNNGV. Its CDR3 holds 15 amino acids, cysteine through phenylalanine. CDR3 DNA only is kept here, 45 bases in frame from base 1. This sample's time point label indicates: about 28 days (+/-7) after the second vaccine dose. AZD1222 recipients given second doses at about 4 weeks or at about 12 weeks were pooled, since spike-specific TCR depth and breadth were not found to differ between the two schedules. Vaccinee samples were obtained from the UK trials COV001 and COV002, which included a single-blind randomized controlled phase 2/3 trial of AZD1222 (ChAdOx1 nCoV-19) in healthy adults. For TCRbeta chain sequencing, PBMC samples were collected from trial participants at day 0 and at day 28 after the second dose. This clone is a singleton in its sample. Its antigen remains unidentified. No base qualities exist here, and no much larger clone lies one base off it.

Source: peripheral blood, taken 28 days after the second AZD1222 dose. The receptor chain draws on TRBV11-2 and TRBJ1-5; the D gene is perhaps TRBD1, on 5 matching bases. The source of this sequence is an adult who received the AZD1222 COVID-19 vaccine. The DNA is as follows: TGTGCCAGCAGCTTTGCAGGGTATAGCAATCAGCCCCAGCATTTT. This gives the protein CASSFAGYSNQPQHF.